This T cell receptor beta chain is drawn from a study of blood T cell repertoires in COVID-19. Looking at the study overall: PBMCs, B-cell-depleted T cells, or T cells provided the cDNA or gDNA that made up the material.

Germline V lookup: CDR1 GTSNPN, CDR2 SVGIG (reference sequence). With 3 bases removed from V and 4 bases from J, the gap between germline ends came to 15 bases. The CDR3 totals 14 residues. Libraries were prepared by immunoSEQ multiplex PCR; TCRdb keeps only in-frame clonotypes and omits some of them. The sample holds over 250,000 clones, 90% seen once. Sequenced material: PBMCs or T cells enriched from blood (not recorded which). The chain couples TRBV30 to TRBJ1-1; D not resolved. The clonotype comes from a man between 60 and 70 years old who had recovered from COVID-19. The DNA for the CDR3 is TGTGCCTGGAGCCCGGACCCGGGAGGCACTGAAGCTTTCTTT. Amino acids: CAWSPDPGGTEAFF.